The 4 T cell receptor beta chains below come from one sample, sequenced in a study of blood T cell repertoires in COVID-19. TCRdb's copy holds only in-frame clones and misses some; the assay was immunoSEQ multiplex PCR. The sample holds some 220,000 clones, around 85% seen once. Sequences were obtained from peripheral blood. These receptors were obtained from a woman in her fifties or sixties with active or convalescent COVID-19.

V usage is TRBV20-1 and J usage is TRBJ2-1; 11 bases map to TRBD2. The V segment lost 3 bases and the J segment 9 bases; nucleotides outside the gene matches: 10. The germline gives CDR1 DFQATT, CDR2 SNEGSKA (reference sequence). The CDR3 covers 15 residues. CDR3 coding DNA: TGCAGTGCTAGTCTTGGTAGCGGGGGGGCCTCTGAGCAGTTCTTC. Residues: CSASLGSGGASEQFF.

CDR3 in amino acids: CASSLYKGANTEAFF. The CDR3 bases are TGTGCCAGCAGTTTATATAAGGGGGCGAACACTGAAGCTTTCTTT. The rearrangement joins TRBV27 to TRBJ1-1; 7 bases fit TRBD1. The germline gives CDR1 MNHEY, CDR2 SMNVEV (reference sequence). This CDR3 has 15 residues. With V trimmed by 1 base and J by 1 base, 3 bases remained unmatched.

The rearrangement joins TRBV27 to TRBJ2-7; a possible D gene is TRBD1 (6 bases). Trimming left V 4 bases short and J 4 bases short, with 11 bases between. This CDR3 is 13 amino acids long. Germline-derived CDR1 and CDR2 are MNHEY and SMNVEV (reference sequence). CDR3: CASSYLGGYEQYF. CDR3 bases: TGTGCCAGCAGTTATCTAGGGGGTTACGAGCAGTACTTC.

The chain recombines TRBV3-1 (or the pseudogene TRBV3-2) with TRBJ1-4; TRBD1 agrees at 8 bases. CDR1 is LGHDT and CDR2 is YNNKEL in the germline V gene (reference sequence). This CDR3 comprises 13 residues. Trimming took 6 bases from V and 5 from J; bases not matched to a gene: 2. CDR3 nucleotides: TGTGCCAGCAGGGCAGGGGGCAATGAAAAACTGTTTTTT. Translation: CASRAGGNEKLFF.